Listed below are T cell receptor beta chains from one sample, sequenced in a study of vaccination effects on CD4 cells after COVID-19. Method: immunoSEQ multiplex PCR; TCRdb's copy keeps in-frame clones and lacks some. The sample carries roughly 23,000 clones, approximately 70% recorded once. These receptors' antigens are unknown. The input for sequencing was CD4+ T cells from PBMCs cultured with HCoV-NL63 spike peptides, taken after COVID-19 vaccination. These receptors came from a human donor who received a COVID-19 vaccine. The CDR3 runs from the conserved cysteine through the conserved F or W. D genes are given only for firm matches. Size is stated for part of the rows, as once, few or many counts, or as a class when the clone is expanded.

size	V	D	J	DNA	CDR3
medium-sized	TRBV14	-	TRBJ2-7	TGTGCCAGCAGCCAAGTGGGGACGGGAGAGCAGTACTTC	CASSQVGTGEQYF
-	TRBV4-2	-	TRBJ1-2	TGTGCCAGCAGCCAAGATACGGCAGGGGCTCACTATGGCTACACCTTC	CASSQDTAGAHYGYTF
-	TRBV5-8	-	TRBJ1-6	TGTGCCAGCAGCTTGGTCCACGGCGGAATCGATAATTCACCCCTCCACTTT	CASSLVHGGIDNSPLHF
-	TRBV5-1	-	TRBJ2-1	TGCGCCAGCAGCCCCCGTGAGGGTTCCTACAATGAGCAGTTCTTC	CASSPREGSYNEQFF
-	TRBV19	-	TRBJ2-7	TGTGCCAGTAGTATCGGTTACGGACAAGGAGGTTCCGACGAGCAGTACTTC	CASSIGYGQGGSDEQYF
few	TRBV4-1	TRBD2	TRBJ2-1	TGCGCCAGCAGCCAGCGACTAGCGGGAGGCTCCTACAATGAGCAGTTCTTC	CASSQRLAGGSYNEQFF
-	TRBV7-9	-	TRBJ2-5	TGTGCCAGCATCCGGGACTGGGGGGAGACCCAGTACTTC	CASIRDWGETQYF
-	TRBV3-1/TRBV3-2	TRBD2	TRBJ2-5	TGTGCCAGCAGCCAAGGGTTATTAGCGGGGACCCAAGAGACCCAGTACTTC	CASSQGLLAGTQETQYF
few	TRBV3-1/TRBV3-2	-	TRBJ1-6	TGTGCCAGCAGCCTGGTGGGGACACGCATTAACTCACCCCTCCACTTT	CASSLVGTRINSPLHF
-	TRBV7-9	-	TRBJ1-2	TGTGCCAGCAGCTTAGAGAGCTATGGCTACACCTTC	CASSLESYGYTF
-	TRBV18	TRBD2	TRBJ2-3	TGTGCCAGCTCACAACGACTAGCGGGAGTTCTAAGTGACACAGATACGCAGTATTTT	CASSQRLAGVLSDTDTQYF
once	TRBV6-6	TRBD1	TRBJ2-3	TGTGCCAGCAGTGACCGGGACAGGGGAACAGATACGCAGTATTTT	CASSDRDRGTDTQYF